Sequencing of this TCR beta chain was carried out in a study of blood T cell repertoires in COVID-19. About the research overall: T cells, B-cell-depleted T cells, or PBMCs supplied cDNA or gDNA.

V was cut by 8 bases and J by 1 base, with 15 bases left in between. This CDR3 comprises 15 residues. Germline CDR1 and CDR2: MDHEN and SYDVKM. TCRdb's table, derived via immunoSEQ multiplex PCR, lists solely in-frame clones and lacks some. The top ten hold 4.5% to 7% of the sample, which has about 270,000 clones, about four fifths seen once. The chain couples TRBV28 to TRBJ1-5; D may be TRBD1 (6 bases). The sample taken for sequencing was peripheral blood. This sequence originates from an elderly man with acute or convalescent COVID-19. The CDR3 nucleotides are TGTGCCAGCGGTCGGGACAATTTAAGCAATCAGCCCCAGCATTTT. Translated: CASGRDNLSNQPQHF.